This T cell receptor beta chain is drawn from a study of lymphopenia after photon versus proton radiotherapy. General study results and limits: Proton therapy kept repertoires fairly stable, unlike photons, which gained effector/memory cells. In patients who died, overall survival fell as post-nadir TCR diversity dropped more.

Produced via immunoSEQ multiplex PCR; TCRdb's table is partial and in-frame only. The sample lists 75,000 or so clones; around four fifths were seen once. Germline V gene sequence: CDR1 SQVTM, CDR2 ANQGSEA. Unmatched junction bases numbered 10, after V lost 2 bases and J lost 7 bases. This CDR3 comprises 15 residues. Note on this clone: What it recognizes is unknown.

J is TRBJ2-1 and V is TRBV29-1; 8 bases are shared with TRBD1. The clonotype comes from a man aged 55 to 69 with pancreatic cancer. The material was peripheral blood, obtained from a patient treated with proton-based radiotherapy. The chain's CDR3 is CSVEISGRGQNEQFF. In DNA, the CDR3 is TGCAGCGTTGAAATATCCGGCAGGGGGCAGAATGAGCAGTTCTTC.